The 27 T cell receptor beta chains presented below share a single source sample, sequenced in a study of cytomegalovirus exposure and HLA in healthy donors. Vbeta (60) and Jbeta (13) primers were used in the PCR. Assay: immunoSEQ multiplex PCR; the TCRdb copy retains only in-frame clones and omits some. The table records about 120,000 clones, over 8.5% of them present only once. Sequences were obtained from PBMCs. The source of these receptors is a woman aged 40-49 years in good health and CMV-seropositive.

This chain links TRBV9 with TRBJ2-2; D remains ambiguous. The CDR3 loop spans 13 amino acids. Between the trimmed V and J ends, which lost 3 bases and 6 bases, there was a span of 9 bases. Germline V gives CDR1 SGDLS, CDR2 YYNGEE. CDR3 nucleotides: TGTGCCAGCAGCGGACACAAGGCCGGGGAGCTGTTTTTT. This encodes CASSGHKAGELFF.

The chain links TRBV30 to TRBJ2-7, with D perhaps TRBD1 (5 bases). Trimming took 0 bases from V and 11 from J, leaving 17 bases between them. The germline CDR1 and CDR2 sequences are GTSNPN and SVGIG (reference sequence). The CDR3 spans 13 residues. The CDR3 bases are TGTGCCTGGAGTGTAAGCAGGGAAGGGAAAAAGTACTTC. The encoded protein is CAWSVSREGKKYF.

V is TRBV28 and J is TRBJ2-5; D perhaps matches TRBD2 (5 bases). The J call may be incorrect, as the DNA end agrees better with TRBJ2-7. The CDR3 covers 12 residues. Germline CDR1 and CDR2: MDHEN and SYDVKM. The CDR3 DNA follows: TGTGCCAGCACTACAGCGGCCTACGAGCAGTACTTC. Protein sequence: CASTTAAYEQYF.

This clone showed up just a few times. The CDR3 DNA follows: TGTGCCAGCAGCGACACTGCAACTAATGAAAAACTGTTTTTT. This sequence encodes CASSDTATNEKLFF. The V call is TRBV6-1, the J call TRBJ1-4; unclear D gene. The germline V gene has CDR1 MNHNS and CDR2 SASEGT. The CDR3 is 14 residues long. V was pared by 6 bases and J by 0 bases, with 8 bases between.

In this sample, this clone turned up a few times. V usage is TRBV28 and J usage is TRBJ2-1, with TRBD2 matching over 15 bases. Germline V lookup: CDR1 MDHEN, CDR2 SYDVKM. This CDR3 is built from 21 residues. The V gene end was trimmed by 2 bases and the J gene end by 3 bases; junction bases not matched to a gene: 14. The CDR3 DNA reads TGTGCCAGCAGTTTAATCCGCGGTCAAGGGACTAGCGGGGGGATCTACAATGAGCAGTTCTTC. Its translation: CASSLIRGQGTSGGIYNEQFF.

The rearrangement joins TRBV15 to TRBJ1-2; maybe TRBD1 (5 bases). This CDR3 has 13 amino acids. Per the germline V gene, CDR1 is LNHNV and CDR2 is YYDKDF (reference sequence). V was trimmed by 4 bases and J by 4 bases, leaving 10 bases between them. The chain's CDR3 is CATSIGAGYGYTF. The CDR3 DNA reads as TGTGCCACCAGCATTGGGGCCGGCTATGGCTACACCTTC.

There are a few counts of this clone. The chain links TRBV5-6 to TRBJ2-7; 7 bases line up with TRBD2. The CDR3 extends over 15 amino acids. CDR1 is SGHDT and CDR2 is YYEEEE in the germline V gene. V lost 4 bases to trimming and J lost 2 bases; unmatched junction nucleotides: 9. The CDR3 sequence is CASSPGGTTTYEQYF. The CDR3 DNA is TGTGCCAGCAGCCCGGGAGGTACTACCACCTACGAGCAGTACTTC.

There are a few counts of this clone. This chain connects TRBV5-1 to TRBJ1-2; no clear D gene. This CDR3 is built from 14 residues. Trimming cost V 0 bases and J 4 bases, with 10 bases left between them. Per the germline V gene, CDR1 is SGHRS and CDR2 is YFSETQ. CDR3 protein: CASSLGHLTYGYTF. The CDR3, as DNA: TGCGCCAGCAGCTTGGGACATTTAACCTATGGCTACACCTTC.

This clone appeared a few times. CDR3 bases: TGTGCCAGCAGCCGACAGGGGGCGAACTATGGCTACACCTTC. It translates to CASSRQGANYGYTF. The chain has TRBV5-5 and TRBJ1-2; 10 nucleotides agree with TRBD1. The CDR3 has 14 residues. The germline gives CDR1 SGHKS, CDR2 YYEKEE (reference sequence). V lost 4 bases, J lost 2 bases, and 2 bases stayed unmatched.

This chain uses TRBV18 with TRBJ1-1; D is perhaps TRBD1 (6 bases). Germline CDR1 KGHSH, CDR2 LQKENI. Trimming cost V 3 bases and J 1 base, with 12 bases left between them. The CDR3 totals 15 residues. This chain's CDR3 is CASSPFSGENTEAFF. The CDR3 bases are TGTGCCAGCTCACCGTTCTCAGGGGAGAACACTGAAGCTTTCTTT.

A few counts support this clone. CDR3 loop: CAWSETGNYGYTF. CDR3 sequence (DNA): TGTGCCTGGAGTGAAACAGGGAACTATGGCTACACCTTC. The rearrangement uses TRBV30 and TRBJ1-2, with D maybe TRBD1 (6 bases). Trimming took 1 base from V and 2 from J, leaving 8 bases between them. Germline CDR1 GTSNPN, CDR2 SVGIG (reference sequence). This CDR3 comprises 13 residues.

The table lists this clone with a few counts. The chain carries TRBV10-3 and TRBJ2-7; D is unclear. With 3 bases removed from V and 6 bases from J, the gap between germline ends came to 21 bases. Germline assignment: CDR1 ENHRY and CDR2 SYGVKD. This CDR3 has 16 residues. CDR3 sequence reads: CAISERTADRSGEQYF. The CDR3 DNA is TGTGCCATCAGTGAACGAACGGCAGACCGTTCGGGCGAGCAGTACTTC.

This chain uses TRBV2 with TRBJ2-7, with D unresolved. The germline V gene encodes CDR1 SNHLY and CDR2 FYNNEI. The CDR3 is 12 amino acids. The ends were cut back, 6 bases at V and 4 bases at J, with 10 bases in the middle. The CDR3 sequence is CASRVTMYEQYF. The CDR3 nucleotides are TGTGCCAGCAGAGTGACAATGTACGAGCAGTACTTC. Variable domain in full (rest from reference TRBV2 and TRBJ2-7): EPEVTQTPSHQVTQMGQEVILRCVPISNHLYFYWYRQILGQKVEFLVSFYNNEISEKSEIFDDQFSVERPDGSNFTLKIRSTKLEDSAMYFCASRVTMYEQYFGPGTRLTVT.

The V call is TRBV5-1, the J call TRBJ2-7; unclear D gene. Per germline, CDR1 SGHRS and CDR2 YFSETQ. Trimming pared 0 bases from V and 5 bases from J, leaving 12 bases between. The CDR3 is 14 residues long. For the CDR3, the DNA is TGCGCCAGCAGCTTGGACAGCCCTTCGGACGAGCAGTACTTC. It encodes CASSLDSPSDEQYF.

The chain is built from TRBV27 and TRBJ2-7; 9 bases line up with TRBD1. Germline V gene sequence: CDR1 MNHEY, CDR2 SMNVEV (reference sequence). With 4 bases clipped from V and 4 bases from J, the junction kept 5 bases outside the gene matches. This CDR3 region has 14 residues. CDR3 in amino acids: CASSWGTGKYEQYF. Written as DNA, the CDR3 is TGTGCCAGCAGTTGGGGGACAGGGAAATACGAGCAGTACTTC.

The CDR3 nucleotides read TGCGCCAGCAGCTTAGGCAGCGGGGGGACAGATACGCAGTATTTT. Translated: CASSLGSGGTDTQYF. V is TRBV5-1 and J is TRBJ2-3; 9 nucleotides match TRBD2. The junction had 4 bases not matched to a gene; V was cut back by 2 bases and J by 3 bases. Per the germline V gene, CDR1 is SGHRS and CDR2 is YFSETQ. CDR3 length equals 15 residues.

This clone was recorded a few times. The CDR3 nucleotides are TGCAGCGTTGGTGACAGGGCAGGAGAGACCCAGTACTTC. Its protein product is CSVGDRAGETQYF. This chain joins TRBV29-1 and TRBJ2-5; 7 nucleotides match TRBD1. J gave up 4 bases and V 4 bases, and 6 bases lay outside the gene matches. The CDR3 runs to 13 residues. Germline lookup yields CDR1 SQVTM and CDR2 ANQGSEA.

This clone was recorded a few times. This chain connects TRBV29-1 to TRBJ2-7, with TRBD2 as a possible D gene (6 bases). Looked up from germline, CDR1 is SQVTM and CDR2 is ANQGSEA. V gave up 5 bases and J gave up 8 bases, with 16 bases separating them. The CDR3 loop spans 12 amino acids. CDR3 coding DNA: TGCAGCGTTCGGGGCGGGACCAGACAGCAGTACTTC. This sequence encodes CSVRGGTRQQYF.

At least ten counts were recorded for this clone. V and J are TRBV9 and TRBJ2-1; 7 nucleotides match TRBD1. Germline CDR1 and CDR2: SGDLS and YYNGEE. There are 16 residues in the CDR3. V lost 3 bases and J lost 5; bases outside the gene matches: 11. DNA for the CDR3: TGTGCCAGCAGCGCCCAAGAGGGACAGCCCAACAATGAGCAGTTCTTC. This sequence encodes CASSAQEGQPNNEQFF. The entire variable domain, with the rest obtained from reference TRBV9 and TRBJ2-1, is as follows: DSGVTQTPKHLITATGQRVTLRCSPRSGDLSVYWYQQSLDQGLQFLIQYYNGEERAKGNILERFSAQQFPDLHSELNLSSLELGDSALYFCASSAQEGQPNNEQFFGPGTRLTVL.

The chain combines TRBV25-1 with TRBJ1-6, with 8 bases identical to TRBD1. The germline V gene has CDR1 MGHDK and CDR2 SYGVNS. The V and J ends lost 7 bases and 8 bases, in that order; junction bases with no gene match: 7. CDR3 size: 14 residues. CDR3 nucleotide sequence: TGTGCCAGCAATCGACAGGGGAAAGATTCACCCCTCCACTTT. Its translation: CASNRQGKDSPLHF. The complete variable domain, with remaining parts taken from reference TRBV25-1 and TRBJ1-6, reads EADIYQTPRYLVIGTGKKITLECSQTMGHDKMYWYQQDPGMELHLIHYSYGVNSTEKGDLSSESTVSRIRTEHFPLTLESARPSHTSQYLCASNRQGKDSPLHFGNGTRLTVT.

This chain links TRBV18 with TRBJ1-1; tentative D call: TRBD1 (6 bases). The CDR3 extends over 14 amino acids. Trimming stripped 6 bases from V and 2 bases from J, with 13 bases between. Germline V gene data show CDR1 as KGHSH and CDR2 as LQKENI. CDR3 loop: CASSVGQRNTEAFF. Here the CDR3 DNA reads TGTGCCAGCTCTGTGGGACAACGTAACACTGAAGCTTTCTTT.

This clone was seen more than once but under ten times. The CDR3 loop reads CASSYYNRGGSGYTF. Here the CDR3 DNA reads TGTGCCAGCAGTTACTATAACAGGGGGGGCAGTGGCTACACCTTC. The V and J genes are TRBV6-6 and TRBJ1-2, with 8 bases identical to TRBD1. This CDR3 comprises 15 residues. V shed 1 base and J 7 bases; nucleotides not matched to a gene: 8. Germline V gives CDR1 MNHNY, CDR2 SVGAGI (reference sequence).

This clone was seen a handful of times. The chain combines TRBV18 with TRBJ1-5; D is unresolved. Germline V gives CDR1 KGHSH, CDR2 LQKENI. The CDR3 sequence is 13 residues long. Trimming took off 2 bases at V and 5 bases at J, with 7 bases between the two ends. CDR3 DNA sequence: TGTGCCAGCTCACCAGGGAGGGATCAGCCCCAGCATTTT. As protein: CASSPGRDQPQHF.

This clone was counted a few times. Additional DNA sequences in this sample encode the identical CDR3. This rearrangement joins TRBV19 to TRBJ1-1; possible D gene TRBD1, 5 bases. The V end lost 5 bases, the J end lost 5 bases, and 15 bases lay between the germline ends. This CDR3 region has 14 residues. Germline CDR1 is LNHDA and CDR2 is SQIVND (reference sequence). CDR3 residues: CASSVDPEGTEAFF. As DNA, the CDR3 is TGTGCCAGTAGTGTCGACCCGGAGGGGACTGAAGCTTTCTTT.

This clone was recorded a few times. The J gene is TRBJ1-1, the V gene TRBV15, with D perhaps matching TRBD1 (6 bases). Germline V gives CDR1 LNHNV, CDR2 YYDKDF (reference sequence). Deletions cut 2 bases from V and 4 bases from J, with 11 bases between. CDR3 length: 14 amino acids. The CDR3 nucleotides read TGTGCCACCAGCAGACAGGGGCTGAGCACTGAAGCTTTCTTT. The encoded protein is CATSRQGLSTEAFF. Combining the CDR3 with reference TRBV15 and TRBJ1-1 gives the whole variable domain DAMVIQNPRYQVTQFGKPVTLSCSQTLNHNVMYWYQQKSSQAPKLLFHYYDKDFNNEADTPDNFQSRRPNTSFCFLDIRSPGLGDTAMYLCATSRQGLSTEAFFGQGTRLTVV.

V and J are TRBV4-1 and TRBJ1-2, with TRBD1 identical over 8 bases. Germline V CDR1 and CDR2: MGHRA, YSYEKL. Trimming removed 1 base from V and 8 bases from J; junction bases left unmatched: 9. This CDR3 comprises 15 residues. CDR3 residues: CASSQAKDRVGGYTF. Written as DNA, the CDR3 is TGCGCCAGCAGCCAAGCCAAGGACAGGGTAGGGGGCTACACCTTC.

CDR3 DNA: TGTGCCAGCCGTACTACCGGGACAGACAACTATGGCTACACCTTC. Amino acid sequence: CASRTTGTDNYGYTF. V usage is TRBV6-1 and J usage is TRBJ1-2; 7 bases agree with TRBD1. Trimming cost V 8 bases and J 2 bases; bases outside gene matches: 11. The V gene's germline CDR1 is MNHNS and CDR2 SASEGT. The CDR3 has 15 amino acids.